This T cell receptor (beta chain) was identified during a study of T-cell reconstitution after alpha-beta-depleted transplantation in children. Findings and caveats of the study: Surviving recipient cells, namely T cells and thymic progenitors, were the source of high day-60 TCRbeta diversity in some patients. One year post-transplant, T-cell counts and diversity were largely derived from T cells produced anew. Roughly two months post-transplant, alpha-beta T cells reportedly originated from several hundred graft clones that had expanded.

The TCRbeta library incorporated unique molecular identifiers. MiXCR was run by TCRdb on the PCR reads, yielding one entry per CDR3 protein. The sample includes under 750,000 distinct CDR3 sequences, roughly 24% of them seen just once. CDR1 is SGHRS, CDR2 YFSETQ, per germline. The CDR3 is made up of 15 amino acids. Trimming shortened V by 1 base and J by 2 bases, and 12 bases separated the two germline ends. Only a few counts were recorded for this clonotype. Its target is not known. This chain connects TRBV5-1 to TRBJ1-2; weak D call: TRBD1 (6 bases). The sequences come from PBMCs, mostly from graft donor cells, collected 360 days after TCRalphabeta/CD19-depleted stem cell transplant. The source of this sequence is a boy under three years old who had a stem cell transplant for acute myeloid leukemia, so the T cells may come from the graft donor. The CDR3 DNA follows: TGCGCCAGCAGCTTGTTAGGGACAACGAACTATGGCTACACCTTC. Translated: CASSLLGTTNYGYTF.